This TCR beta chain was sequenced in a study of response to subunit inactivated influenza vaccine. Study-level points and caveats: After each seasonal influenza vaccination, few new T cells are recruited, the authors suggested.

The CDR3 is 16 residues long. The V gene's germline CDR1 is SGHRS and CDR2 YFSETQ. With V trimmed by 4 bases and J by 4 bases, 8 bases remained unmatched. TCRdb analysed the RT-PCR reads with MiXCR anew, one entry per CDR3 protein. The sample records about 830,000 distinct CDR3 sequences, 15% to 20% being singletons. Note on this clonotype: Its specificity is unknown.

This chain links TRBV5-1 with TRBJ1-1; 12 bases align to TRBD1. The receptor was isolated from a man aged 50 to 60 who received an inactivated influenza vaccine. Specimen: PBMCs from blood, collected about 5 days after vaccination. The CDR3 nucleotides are TGCGCCAGCAGCCATTCCGGGACAGGGGGCGTCACTGAAGCTTTCTTT. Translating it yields CASSHSGTGGVTEAFF.